This T cell receptor (beta chain) derives from a study of T cell repertoires in cytomegalovirus infection. TCRdb reprocessed the reads via MiXCR and lists one record per CDR3 protein. The table shows about 230,000 distinct CDR3 sequences, with 22% occurring only once. The source of this sequence is a human donor in good health (CMV status not recorded). Some clones in this sample may be carry-over from other donors' samples. The sequenced sample was CD8+ T cells from PBMCs.

The CDR3 here is CASSLRGGKLFF. The CDR3 region has the DNA TGTGCCAGCAGTTTGAGGGGAGGAAAACTGTTTTTT. The chain links TRBV12-3 or TRBV12-4 to TRBJ1-4, with D maybe TRBD1 (5 bases). CDR3 length: 12 amino acids. Between the trimmed V and J ends, which lost 3 bases and 10 bases, there was a span of 9 bases.